These 30 T cell receptor beta chains came from one sample sequenced in a study of T cells in Graves' hyperthyroidism and ophthalmopathy. TCR beta CDR3 regions were amplified from RNA transcripts. A set of HTBI primers served as the primers for a first-round RT-PCR of the TCR CDR3. TCRdb fed the multiplex PCR reads into MiXCR, producing one record per CDR3 protein. The repertoire includes about 600,000 distinct CDR3 sequences, approximately 16% of them detected once, and roughly 3.3% sits in the top ten. The sample comprised blood. These receptor sequences come from a middle-aged woman with Graves' ophthalmopathy.

In this sample, this clonotype turned up many times. This sequence joins TRBV2 and TRBJ1-5; D is unresolved. CDR3 length equals 15 residues. Germline-derived CDR1 and CDR2 are SNHLY and FYNNEI. The V and J ends lost 1 base and 0 bases respectively, with 7 bases between them. The CDR3 sequence: CASSEGRNSNQPQHF. CDR3 coding DNA: TGTGCCAGCAGTGAAGGGCGGAATAGCAATCAGCCCCAGCATTTT.

V is TRBV9 and J is TRBJ1-1; D is possibly TRBD1 (5 bases). Per germline, CDR1 SGDLS and CDR2 YYNGEE. V shed 2 bases and J shed 8 bases, with 13 bases lying between them. CDR3 size: 13 residues. The CDR3 DNA is TGTGCCAGCAGCGTGGGGCCCGGGGGAGAAGCTTTCTTT. It yields the protein CASSVGPGGEAFF.

The J gene is TRBJ1-2, the V gene TRBV5-8, with a possible D match to TRBD1 (6 bases). V was clipped by 4 bases and J by 3 bases, with 16 bases between them. Germline V CDR1 and CDR2: SGHTS, YDEGEE. CDR3 length: 15 amino acids. The CDR3 region is CASSDTQQGHYGYTF. The CDR3 nucleotides are TGTGCCAGCAGCGATACCCAGCAGGGGCACTATGGCTACACCTTC.

This clonotype was picked up one time. This CDR3 is missing its conserved last phenylalanine or tryptophan, likely due to a read error. The chain joins TRBV28 to TRBJ2-7; 16 bases map to TRBD2. J was trimmed by 0 bases and V by 8 bases; bases with no gene match: 4. The germline V gene has CDR1 MDHEN and CDR2 SYDVKM. This CDR3 contains 16 residues. The CDR3 loop is CASGGLAGGVSYEQYS. CDR3 in DNA: TGTGCCAGCGGGGGACTAGCGGGAGGGGTCTCCTACGAGCAGTACTCC.

A word on this clonotype: This may come from a read error, since a much larger clone is one base off. The CDR3 ends on some other residue instead of the conserved phenylalanine or tryptophan, so this is likely a read error. CDR3 residues: CASSPSSGTGNTEAFY. The CDR3 region has the DNA TGTGCCAGCTCACCTAGCTCCGGGACAGGGAACACTGAAGCTTTCTAT. The V and J genes are TRBV18 and TRBJ1-1, with 8 bases aligning to TRBD1. The CDR3 consists of 16 residues. Germline CDR1 and CDR2: KGHSH and LQKENI. Trimming at V came to 3 bases and at J to 1 base, leaving 7 bases not matched to a gene.

The gene calls are TRBV7-3 and TRBJ1-6; 7 bases fit TRBD1. The CDR3 sequence is 14 residues long. CDR1 is SGHTA, CDR2 FQGTGA, per germline. V lost 0 bases to trimming and J lost 10 bases; unmatched junction nucleotides: 3. Here the CDR3 reads CASSLTAGGSPLHF. The CDR3 bases are TGTGCCAGCAGCTTAACCGCAGGGGGATCACCCCTCCACTTT.

The genes are TRBV30 and TRBJ2-3; D is possibly TRBD1 (5 bases). CDR3 length equals 14 residues. V gave up 0 bases and J gave up 0 bases, with 7 bases separating them. Germline CDR1 and CDR2: GTSNPN and SVGIG (reference sequence). CDR3 in amino acids: CAWSVPGSTDTQYF. DNA for the CDR3: TGTGCCTGGAGTGTCCCAGGGAGCACAGATACGCAGTATTTT.

J is TRBJ1-2 and V is TRBV20-1; 8 nucleotides match TRBD1. The V gene end was trimmed by 4 bases and the J gene end by 1 base; junction bases not matched to a gene: 11. Germline V gene data show CDR1 as DFQATT and CDR2 as SNEGSKA (reference sequence). This CDR3 is 16 amino acids long. DNA for the CDR3: TGCAGTGCTATTGAAACCGGGACAGGAGTTAACTATGGCTACACCTTC. Translation gives CSAIETGTGVNYGYTF.

This clonotype was seen at least ten times. The J gene is TRBJ2-1, the V gene TRBV18; weak D call: TRBD1 (6 bases). Germline CDR1 is KGHSH and CDR2 is LQKENI. V lost 0 bases and J lost 8, with 8 bases in between. This CDR3 has 13 amino acids. The CDR3 DNA is TGTGCCAGCTCACCACCTGGGGGCTATGAGCAGTTCTTC. Translation gives CASSPPGGYEQFF.

This chain connects TRBV7-3 to TRBJ2-1, with D perhaps given as TRBD1 or TRBD2 (5 bases each). The germline V gene encodes CDR1 SGHTA and CDR2 FQGTGA. The CDR3 is 13 residues long. V lost 5 bases to trimming and J lost 12 bases, with 17 bases between them. This CDR3 reads CASSLGDRRGQFF. CDR3 bases: TGTGCCAGCAGCCTCGGGGACCGCAGAGGGCAGTTCTTC.

The chain uses TRBV10-3 and TRBJ2-3; possible D gene TRBD1, 6 bases. The ends were cut back, 8 bases at V and 4 bases at J, with 13 bases in the middle. This CDR3 is built from 13 residues. Germline V lookup: CDR1 ENHRY, CDR2 SYGVKD. CDR3 in amino acids: CAIGEGDPDTQYF. CDR3 nucleotides: TGTGCCATCGGAGAGGGGGACCCAGATACGCAGTATTTT.

The chain has TRBV9 and TRBJ2-2; D unresolved. This CDR3 region has 12 residues. CDR1 and CDR2 from the germline V gene are SGDLS and YYNGEE. V lost 6 bases and J lost 3, with 6 bases in between. CDR3 sequence: CASMADTGELFF. The CDR3, as DNA: TGTGCCAGCATGGCAGACACCGGGGAGCTGTTTTTT.

The sample holds a few counts of this clonotype. V gene TRBV4-2 combines with J gene TRBJ1-2; a weak D match, TRBD1 (5 bases). CDR1 is LGHNA and CDR2 is YNFKEQ in the germline V gene. V dropped 0 bases and J dropped 7 bases, with 15 bases sitting between them. The CDR3 contains 15 residues. The CDR3 sequence is CASSQETVSGVGYTF. In DNA, the CDR3 is TGTGCCAGCAGCCAAGAAACGGTGTCGGGGGTTGGCTACACCTTC.

This clonotype was picked up many times. V and J are TRBV5-1 and TRBJ2-7; 7 positions agree with TRBD2. This CDR3 is 15 amino acids long. Germline values: CDR1 SGHRS, CDR2 YFSETQ. The J segment lost 0 bases and the V segment lost 3 bases, leaving 6 bases of the junction unmatched. In nucleotides, the CDR3 is TGCGCCAGCAGCTGGGGCAGCGGGATCTCCTACGAGCAGTACTTC. This translates into CASSWGSGISYEQYF.

This clonotype has a count of ten or more. DNA for the CDR3: TGTGCCTGGAGTGACTCAGATACGCAGTATTTT. Protein product: CAWSDSDTQYF. The genes are TRBV30 and TRBJ2-3; D is uncertain. The CDR3 runs to 11 residues. Between the trimmed V and J ends, which lost 1 base and 4 bases, there was a span of 3 bases. Germline V gene data show CDR1 as GTSNPN and CDR2 as SVGIG (reference sequence).

In its sample, this clonotype was seen many times. This rearrangement joins TRBV10-3 to TRBJ2-1, with TRBD2 identical over 9 bases. Per germline, CDR1 ENHRY and CDR2 SYGVKD. V trimming: 10 bases; J trimming: 5 bases; junction bases outside the gene matches: 9. This CDR3 is built from 14 residues. CDR3 loop: CATTPGLANNEQFF. The CDR3 nucleotides are TGTGCCACCACCCCGGGACTAGCAAACAATGAGCAGTTCTTC.

This clonotype was detected ten times or more. The chain recombines TRBV28 with TRBJ2-1, with TRBD2 identical over 7 bases. The germline gives CDR1 MDHEN, CDR2 SYDVKM. The CDR3 consists of 14 residues. V lost 2 bases and J lost 6; bases outside the gene matches: 4. The CDR3 nucleotides are TGTGCCAGCAGTTTAGCACGGGGGGTCAATGAGCAGTTCTTC. Translation gives CASSLARGVNEQFF.

This chain connects TRBV6-5 to TRBJ2-3; a weak D match, TRBD1 (6 bases). Trimming removed 3 bases from V and 6 bases from J, with 16 bases in between. CDR3 length: 15 amino acids. Germline loops: CDR1 MNHEY, CDR2 SVGAGI. The CDR3 reads CASSYHRQGRDTQYF. CDR3 DNA sequence: TGTGCCAGCAGTTATCATCGGCAGGGGCGGGATACGCAGTATTTT.

The table lists this clonotype with a few counts. This rearrangement joins TRBV6-1 to TRBJ2-5; the D is unclear. V was trimmed by 6 bases and J by 5 bases, leaving 7 bases between them. This CDR3 comprises 11 residues. Germline V gene sequence: CDR1 MNHNS, CDR2 SASEGT. DNA for the CDR3: TGTGCCAGCAGCCGAAGGGAGACCCAGTACTTC. It encodes CASSRRETQYF.

The chain uses TRBV6-1 and TRBJ2-5; TRBD2 might be the D (5 bases). The CDR3 runs 15 residues. V was pared by 6 bases and J by 5 bases, with 19 bases between. Germline loops: CDR1 MNHNS, CDR2 SASEGT. The DNA for the CDR3 is TGTGCCAGCAGGGTCGTGGAGGATTTCCGGGAGACCCAGTACTTC. It yields the protein CASRVVEDFRETQYF.

The chain uses TRBV12-3 or TRBV12-4 and TRBJ1-3, with 7 bases lining up with TRBD1. V shed 8 bases and J 2 bases; nucleotides not matched to a gene: 6. CDR3 length: 14 amino acids. CDR3 amino acids: CASFPGTAGNTIYF. DNA for the CDR3: TGTGCCAGCTTTCCCGGGACAGCTGGAAACACCATATATTTT.

J is TRBJ2-4 and V is TRBV13; D remains ambiguous. The germline CDR1 and CDR2 sequences are PRHDT and FYEKMQ (reference sequence). V dropped 3 bases and J dropped 5 bases, with 2 bases sitting between them. This CDR3 spans 11 amino acids. CDR3 sequence (DNA): TGTGCCAGCAGCTTTCAAAACATTCAGTACTTC. Protein sequence: CASSFQNIQYF.

The V and J genes are TRBV7-2 and TRBJ2-7; 10 bases are shared with TRBD1. Germline CDR1 is SGHTA and CDR2 is FQGNSA. The CDR3 is 16 amino acids. V shed 1 base, J shed 3 bases, and the junction held 6 bases outside the gene matches. The CDR3, as DNA: TGTGCCAGCAGCTTAGGAGTGGGACAGGGGATCTACGAGCAGTACTTC. Its translation is CASSLGVGQGIYEQYF.

This clonotype was seen at least ten times. The chain has TRBV5-1 and TRBJ2-7; TRBD1 is a possible D gene (6 bases). CDR1 is SGHRS and CDR2 is YFSETQ in the germline V gene. V was clipped by 4 bases and J by 6 bases, with 17 bases between them. This CDR3 has 14 residues. The CDR3 spells CASSPVTGRSEQYF. The DNA of the CDR3 is TGCGCCAGCAGCCCGGTTACAGGGCGGAGCGAGCAGTACTTC. Full variable domain (remainder filled in from reference TRBV5-1 and TRBJ2-7): KAGVTQTPRYLIKTRGQQVTLSCSPISGHRSVSWYQQTPGQGLQFLFEYFSETQRNKGNFPGRFSGRQFSNSRSEMNVSTLELGDSALYLCASSPVTGRSEQYFGPGTRLTVT.

This clonotype was observed at least ten times. The CDR3 coding sequence is TGTGCCAGCAGCTCGGAACTGCAACCCGGGACGGTTTACGAGCAGTACTTC. Translation: CASSSELQPGTVYEQYF. The chain employs TRBV7-9 and TRBJ2-7, with D perhaps matching TRBD1 or TRBD2 (5 bases each). CDR1 SEHNR and CDR2 FQNEAQ come from the germline V gene (reference sequence). Trimming cost V 4 bases and J 4 bases, with 23 bases left between them. This CDR3 region has 17 residues.

The sample holds many counts of this clonotype. This rearrangement joins TRBV6-1 to TRBJ2-1; TRBD1 matches 9 bases. V shed 8 bases, J shed 8 bases, and the junction held 10 bases outside the gene matches. The CDR3 is made up of 14 amino acids. Germline V gives CDR1 MNHNS, CDR2 SASEGT. The CDR3 coding sequence is TGTGCCAGCTGTAAAGGACAGGGGTGCCATGAGCAGTTCTTC. Amino acids: CASCKGQGCHEQFF.

This clonotype has a count of ten or more. The chain recombines TRBV11-2 with TRBJ2-7; D is undetermined. V gave up 4 bases and J gave up 6 bases, with 25 bases separating them. Per the germline V gene, CDR1 is SGHAT and CDR2 is FQNNGV. This CDR3 has 17 residues. CDR3 loop: CASSSRLRVGAAGEQYF. The CDR3 DNA is TGTGCCAGCAGCTCCCGATTAAGGGTGGGCGCGGCTGGCGAGCAGTACTTC. The full variable domain, with the rest looked up from reference TRBV11-2 and TRBJ2-7, is EAGVAQSPRYKIIEKRQSVAFWCNPISGHATLYWYQQILGQGPKLLIQFQNNGVVDDSQLPKDRFSAERLKGVDSTLKIQPAKLEDSAVYLCASSSRLRVGAAGEQYFGPGTRLTVT.

Worth noting for this clonotype: This is likely a read error, given that the CDR3 carries no conserved phenylalanine or tryptophan at its end. This rearrangement joins TRBV5-1 to TRBJ2-5; D unresolved. The CDR3 has 12 residues. Trimming left V 0 bases short and J 2 bases short, with 2 bases between. CDR1 and CDR2 from the germline V gene are SGHRS and YFSETQ. This CDR3 reads CASSLGQETQYL. In DNA form, the CDR3 reads TGCGCCAGCAGCTTGGGACAAGAGACCCAGTACTTG.

The V gene is TRBV29-1, the J gene TRBJ1-1, with D possibly being TRBD1 (6 bases). The CDR3 length is 14 residues. Per germline, CDR1 SQVTM and CDR2 ANQGSEA. V was shortened by 5 bases and J by 5 bases, with 18 bases between the two germline ends. CDR3 residues: CSVLWGPGGTEAFF. The CDR3 nucleotides read TGCAGCGTTCTTTGGGGGCCGGGGGGAACTGAAGCTTTCTTT. The entire variable domain, with the rest obtained from reference TRBV29-1 and TRBJ1-1, is as follows: SAVISQKPSRDICQRGTSLTIQCQVDSQVTMMFWYRQQPGQSLTLIATANQGSEATYESGFVIDKFPISRPNLTFSTLTVSNMSPEDSSIYLCSVLWGPGGTEAFFGQGTRLTVV.

The V and J genes are TRBV12-3 or TRBV12-4 and TRBJ1-2; D possibly corresponds to TRBD1 (6 bases). The CDR3 is 16 amino acids. The germline V and J ends were trimmed by 6 bases and 12 bases, with 29 bases remaining between them. The CDR3 here is CASSSTGGGLPAANTF. The CDR3 coding sequence is TGTGCCAGCAGCTCCACCGGGGGGGGCCTACCCGCAGCTAACACCTTC.